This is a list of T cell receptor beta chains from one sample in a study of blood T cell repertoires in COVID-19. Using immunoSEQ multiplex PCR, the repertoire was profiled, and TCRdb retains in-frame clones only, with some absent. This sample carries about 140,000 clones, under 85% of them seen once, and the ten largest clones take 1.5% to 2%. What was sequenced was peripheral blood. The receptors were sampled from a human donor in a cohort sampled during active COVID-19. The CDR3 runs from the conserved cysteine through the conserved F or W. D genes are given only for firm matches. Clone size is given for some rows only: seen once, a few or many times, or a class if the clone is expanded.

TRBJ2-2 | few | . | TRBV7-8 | TGTGCCAGCGCGACGGGAGTATTTGAGGGCACCGGGGAGCTGTTTTTT | CASATGVFEGTGELFF
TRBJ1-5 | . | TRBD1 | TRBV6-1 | TGTGCCAGCAGTGTGGACAGGGCCAATCAGCCCCAGCATTTT | CASSVDRANQPQHF
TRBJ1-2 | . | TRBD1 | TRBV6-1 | TGTGCCAGCAGTGTAGCGGACAGGGGGGCCTATGGCTACACCTTC | CASSVADRGAYGYTF
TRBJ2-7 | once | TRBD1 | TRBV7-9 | TGTGCCAGCAGCCAAGGAGCAGGGGGCTCCAACGAGCAGTACTTC | CASSQGAGGSNEQYF
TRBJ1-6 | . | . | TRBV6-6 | TGTGCCAGCAGTGACGGGGGGCCTAGTTCACCCCTCCACTTT | CASSDGGPSSPLHF
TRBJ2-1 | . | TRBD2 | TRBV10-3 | TGTGCCATCAAGGGGCGGGAGAGCTCCTACAATGAGCAGTTCTTC | CAIKGRESSYNEQFF
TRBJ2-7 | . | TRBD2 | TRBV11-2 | TGTGCCAGCAGCCTTCTGGGGCCCTCGGGCGGGAGGGTTGACGAGCAGTACTTC | CASSLLGPSGGRVDEQYF
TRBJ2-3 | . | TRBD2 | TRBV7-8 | TGTGCCAGCAGCTTACTAGCGGGAGTTGGGACAGATACGCAGTATTTT | CASSLLAGVGTDTQYF
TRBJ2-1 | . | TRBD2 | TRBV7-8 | TGTGCCAGCAGCTCCCGGGGACTAGCGGCTGTGGGGAATGAGCAGTTCTTC | CASSSRGLAAVGNEQFF
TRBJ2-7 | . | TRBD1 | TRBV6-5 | TGTGCCAGCAGCAAGGGACAGGCGTACGAGCAGTACTTC | CASSKGQAYEQYF
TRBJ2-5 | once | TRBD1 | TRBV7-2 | TGTGCCAGCAGCTTTTCGGGACAGGGAGAGACCCAGTACTTC | CASSFSGQGETQYF
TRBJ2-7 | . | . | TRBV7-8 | TGTGCCAGCAGCAAACAGGGCCTCTCCTACGAGCAGTACTTC | CASSKQGLSYEQYF
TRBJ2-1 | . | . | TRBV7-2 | TGTGCCAGCAGCTTATCGGTAGCGGTCTACAATGAGCAGTTCTTC | CASSLSVAVYNEQFF
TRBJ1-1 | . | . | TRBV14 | TGTGCCAGCAGCCAGGATCCGGGGATCACTGAAGCTTTCTTT | CASSQDPGITEAFF
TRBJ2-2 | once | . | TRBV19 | TGTGCCAGTAGTACCCGGACCGGGGAGCTGTTTTTT | CASSTRTGELFF
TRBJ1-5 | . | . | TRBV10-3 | TGTGCCATCAGTGAGTCCCCGAATCAGCCCCAGCATTTT | CAISESPNQPQHF
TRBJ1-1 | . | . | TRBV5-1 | TGCGCCAGCAGTTCAGAGGCGCGGCTGCGCACTGAAGCTTTCTTT | CASSSEARLRTEAFF
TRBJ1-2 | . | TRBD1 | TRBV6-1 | TGTGCCAGCAGTGAGGACAGGGGCGATGGCTACACCTTC | CASSEDRGDGYTF
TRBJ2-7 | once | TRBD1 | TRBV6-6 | TGTGCCAGCAGTTACGCGAAGGGGGCAGGGGCCTACGAGCAGTACTTC | CASSYAKGAGAYEQYF
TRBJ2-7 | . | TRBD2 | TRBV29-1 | TGCAGCGTTTCCGAGGGACTAGAGACCTACGAGCAGTACTTC | CSVSEGLETYEQYF
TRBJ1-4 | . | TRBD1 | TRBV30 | TGTGCCTGGAGCCGGGACAGGGGGACTGAAAAACTGTTTTTT | CAWSRDRGTEKLFF
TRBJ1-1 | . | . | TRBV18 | TGTGCCAGCTCACCACCGTCAACTGAAGCTTTCTTT | CASSPPSTEAFF
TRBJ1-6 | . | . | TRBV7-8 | TGTGCCAGCAGCCGTCCAGACAACGTGAATTCACCCCTCCACTTT | CASSRPDNVNSPLHF
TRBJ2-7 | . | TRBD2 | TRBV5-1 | TGCGCCAGCAGCTTGGGTCGAGCGGGGGGCAACGAGCAGTACTTC | CASSLGRAGGNEQYF
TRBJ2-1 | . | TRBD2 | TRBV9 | TGTGCCAGCAGCGTATACGGCGGGAGGCACAATGAGCAGTTCTTC | CASSVYGGRHNEQFF
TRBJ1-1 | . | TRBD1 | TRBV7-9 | TGTGCCAGCAGCTTACAGCAGCCCGGACAGGATGAAGCTTTCTTT | CASSLQQPGQDEAFF
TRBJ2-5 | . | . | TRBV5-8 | TGTGCCAGCAGCTTGATGCTAGGGACACCGCGACGGGAGACCCAGTACTTC | CASSLMLGTPRRETQYF
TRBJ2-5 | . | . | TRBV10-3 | TGTGCCATTTCTGGGACAAATGGGCGGGAGACCCAGTACTTC | CAISGTNGRETQYF
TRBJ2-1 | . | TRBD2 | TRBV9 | TGTGCCAGCAGCGAAACCGCGGGACTAGCGGGAGGCAATGAGCAGTTCTTC | CASSETAGLAGGNEQFF
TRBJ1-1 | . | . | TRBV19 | TGTGCCAGTAGTCCACGGGGGGGCAACACTGAAGCTTTCTTT | CASSPRGGNTEAFF
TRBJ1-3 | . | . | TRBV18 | TGTGCCAGCTCACCACGCCGACAGTTTTATGGAAACACCATATATTTT | CASSPRRQFYGNTIYF
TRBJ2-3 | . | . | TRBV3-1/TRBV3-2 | TGTGCCAGCAGCCAAGATCCCAGGAGTCGGGGTACGCAGTATTTT | CASSQDPRSRGTQYF
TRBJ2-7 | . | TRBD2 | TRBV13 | TGTGCCAGCAGTCGGGAGGGCCCGTACGAGCAGTACTTC | CASSREGPYEQYF
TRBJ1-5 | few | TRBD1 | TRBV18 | TGTGCCAGCTCGTCAGGGGGTCAGCCCCAGCATTTT | CASSSGGQPQHF
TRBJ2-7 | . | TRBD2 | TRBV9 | TGTGCCAGCAGCCCGGGACTAGCGGGGACCTACGAGCAGTACTTC | CASSPGLAGTYEQYF
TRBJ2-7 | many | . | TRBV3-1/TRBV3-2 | TGTGCCAGCAGGCACGGACTATCCTACGAGCAGTACTTC | CASRHGLSYEQYF
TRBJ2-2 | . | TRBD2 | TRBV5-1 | TGCGCCAGCAGCCCACCCCTAGCGGAAGCCGGGGAGCTGTTTTTT | CASSPPLAEAGELFF
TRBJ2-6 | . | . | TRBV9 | TGTGCCAGCAGCGCCCAGGGCGGCTTAAGTGGGGCCAACGTCCTGACTTTC | CASSAQGGLSGANVLTF
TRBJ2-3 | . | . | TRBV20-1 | TGCAGTGCTAGTAAACAGGGCTGGGGGAGCACAGATACGCAGTATTTT | CSASKQGWGSTDTQYF
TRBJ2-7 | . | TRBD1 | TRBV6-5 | TGTGCCACCCGAAGGGGGACGACAGGGGCCTACGAGCAGTACTTC | CATRRGTTGAYEQYF
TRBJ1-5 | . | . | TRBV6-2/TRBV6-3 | TGTGCCAGCAGTATGGGAGATCAGCCCCAGCATTTT | CASSMGDQPQHF